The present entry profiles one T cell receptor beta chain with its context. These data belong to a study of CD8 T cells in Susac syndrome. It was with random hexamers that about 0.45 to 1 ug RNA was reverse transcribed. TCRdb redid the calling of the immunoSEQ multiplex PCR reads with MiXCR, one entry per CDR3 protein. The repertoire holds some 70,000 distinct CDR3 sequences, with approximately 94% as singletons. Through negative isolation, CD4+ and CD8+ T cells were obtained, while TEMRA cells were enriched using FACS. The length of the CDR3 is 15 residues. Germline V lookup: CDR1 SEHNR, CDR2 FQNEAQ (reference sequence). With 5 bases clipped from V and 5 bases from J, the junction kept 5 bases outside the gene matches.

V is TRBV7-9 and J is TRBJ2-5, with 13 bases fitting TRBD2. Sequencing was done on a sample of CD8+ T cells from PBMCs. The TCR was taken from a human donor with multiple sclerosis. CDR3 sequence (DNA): TGTGCCAGCAGCCCCGGACTAGCGGGGGACGAGACCCAGTACTTC. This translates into CASSPGLAGDETQYF. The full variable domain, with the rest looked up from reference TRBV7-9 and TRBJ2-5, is DTGVSQNPRHKITKRGQNVTFRCDPISEHNRLYWYRQTLGQGPEFLTYFQNEAQLEKSRLLSDRFSAERPKGSFSTLEIQRTEQGDSAMYLCASSPGLAGDETQYFGPGTRLLVL.